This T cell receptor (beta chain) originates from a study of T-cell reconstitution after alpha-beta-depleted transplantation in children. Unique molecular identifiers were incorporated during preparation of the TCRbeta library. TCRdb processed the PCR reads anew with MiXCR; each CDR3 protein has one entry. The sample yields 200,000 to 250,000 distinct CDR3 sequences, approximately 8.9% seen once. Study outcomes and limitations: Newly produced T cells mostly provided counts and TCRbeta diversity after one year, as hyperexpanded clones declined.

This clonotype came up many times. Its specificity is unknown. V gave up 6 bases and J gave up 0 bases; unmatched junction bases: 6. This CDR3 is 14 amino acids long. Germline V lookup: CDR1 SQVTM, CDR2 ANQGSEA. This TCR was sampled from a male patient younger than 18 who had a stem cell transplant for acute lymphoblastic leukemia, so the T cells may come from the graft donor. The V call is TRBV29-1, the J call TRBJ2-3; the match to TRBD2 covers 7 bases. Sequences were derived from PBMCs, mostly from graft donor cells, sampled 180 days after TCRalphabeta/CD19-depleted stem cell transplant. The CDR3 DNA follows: TGCAGCGTCCAGACTAGCCCTAGCACAGATACGCAGTATTTT. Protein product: CSVQTSPSTDTQYF.